This T cell receptor (beta chain) was captured by sequencing in a study of shared clonotypes between healthy human individuals (dated by TCRdb to 2019 to 2021). Study-wide context: The cohort comprised a couple of women and a few men aged 18 to 49 years. Per donor, three plates each were used for CD4 naive and CD4 memory, two for CD8 naive, and one for CD8 memory. Each donor's leukapheresis produced roughly between about 0.8 and 8.9 billion PBMCs. To estimate repertoire size and how much clonotype sharing occurs between individuals, the study deeply sequenced the blood TCR repertoires of about five healthy adults. To increase sequencing depth and limit assay-specific biases, different laboratories used diverse techniques to prepare libraries and sequence TCR repertoires.

The paper's findings and limits, for the study overall: Compared with non-shared clonotypes, the clonotypes found in all four sorted-subset donors had higher generation probabilities. Incomplete sequencing was indicated by rarefaction of sorted-subset datasets, despite the large sequencing depth. Pairwise subsampling indicated that sequencing depth was expected to affect the degree of clonotype sharing among donors. Sampling was restricted to blood, and TCR repertoires in tissues likely differ from the TCR repertoires found in blood. Larger estimated clonotype richness was generally found for naive subsets than for memory subsets. Sharing across several donors was observed for roughly 5.4% of naive CD4, over 3% of naive CD8, 2% to 2.5% of memory CD4, and 0.4% of memory CD8 clonotypes. The genetic and exposure-history diversity represented was limited by the small number of donors.

V is reduced by 0 bases and J by 7 bases, leaving a spacing of 7 bases between them. Looking up the germline V gene (reference sequence) yields CDR1 SGHNT and CDR2 YYREEE. Including the terminal cysteine and phenylalanine, the CDR3 comprises 12 residues. The retained sequence is limited to the CDR3, 36 bases, with the frame set at the first base. Using the deep immunoSEQ assay, TCR CDR3 regions were amplified from genomic DNA by multiplex PCR. Genomic DNA extracted from each cell subset was distributed evenly over all wells of several immunoSEQ 96-well plates, and each plate served as one replicate. Each replicate PCR for sorted subsets received about 200 ng genomic DNA, equal to about 30,000 T cell genomes. Purified libraries were measured with a Qubit 3.0 fluorometer, size-checked on a Bioanalyzer 2100, and measured again with the KAPA Library Quantification kit. A separate single-read 150-cycle Illumina NextSeq 550 flow cell was used to sequence each immunoSEQ 96-well plate. Per the original workflow: The immunoSEQ output contained only junctional sequences without quality scores, so filtering could not match that applied to full-length reads. To assign V/J genes and CDR3, sequences were annotated against IMGT germline references using PyIR, a Python wrapper for IgBLAST v1.9. Reads were removed for weak V/J assignments (E-value above 1e-6), missing CDR3, stop codons, out-of-frame junctions, or ambiguous translated residues. V3J clonotypes were defined as sequences sharing the same inferred V gene, J gene, and CDR3 amino acid sequence. To compute the percentage overlap between repertoires, the number of shared unique clonotypes was divided by the size of the smaller repertoire. Richness of each repertoire was evaluated using RTK rarefaction, the Chao1 estimator, and Recon v2.1 estimates of unobserved clonotypes. For all TCRbeta clonotypes obtained by the gDNA method from a few donors, generation probabilities were computed with OLGA. The table comes from immuneACCESS by way of TCRdb, which keeps in-frame sequences with V and J called. Part of the clones is missing from these tables; in studies checked, under half for an unresolved V gene and the rest for unknown reasons. V and J calls plus clone size are reproduced from that table; the DNA served to infer D and trimming. The sample records around 2,000,000 clones, roughly 95% of which are singletons. Together, the top ten hold 1% to 1.5% of the sample.

In regard to this clone: There is no known antigen for this receptor. There are no base qualities to consult, and no much larger clone falls within one base.

CD8 naive samples were CD45RO-negative cells positively selected for CCR7, giving a CD45RA+CCR7+ population that excluded TemRA cells. The donors were healthy, HIV-negative adults who had no recently reported acute infections or vaccinations. Every donor was a Caucasian adult residing in Nashville, Tennessee, USA. Blood was collected by leukapheresis, and PBMCs were isolated by Ficoll-Histopaque density gradient centrifugation and then cryopreserved in liquid nitrogen vapor phase. Purity and quantity of every magnetically sorted T cell population were checked by analytical flow cytometry. Genomic DNA was isolated from every sorted fraction and measured by UV absorbance on a Nanodrop 2000c.

Sequencing was done on a sample of naive CD8+ T cells sorted from blood. The intended sense of this specimen's cell subset or site label: CD45RA+CCR7+. Here the chain combines TRBV5-4 and TRBJ1-1, with the D gene not clear enough to name. The receptor's source is a man aged 18 to 35 in good health. Here is the DNA: TGTGCCAGCAGCTTGGGAACAATTGAAGCTTTCTTT. It translates to CASSLGTIEAFF.